The 21 T cell receptor beta chains presented below share a single source sample, sequenced in a study of blood T cell repertoires in COVID-19. Clones were read by immunoSEQ multiplex PCR, and TCRdb kept only the in-frame ones, dropping some. This sample carries roughly 120,000 clones, roughly 80% of them seen once, and the ten largest clones take about 2%. Sequenced input: peripheral blood. The receptor set was obtained from a man in his 70s with acute or convalescent COVID-19.

The rearrangement joins TRBV5-1 to TRBJ2-3, with 8 bases that match TRBD2. Germline CDR1 and CDR2: SGHRS and YFSETQ. V shed 4 bases, J shed 2 bases, and the junction held 9 bases outside the gene matches. The CDR3 runs to 16 residues. This CDR3 is CASSLTGGALTDTQYF. Here the CDR3 DNA reads TGCGCCAGCAGCCTTACGGGGGGGGCCCTCACAGATACGCAGTATTTT.

The chain is built from TRBV24-1 and TRBJ2-7, with TRBD1 matching 7 bases. Trimming removed 5 bases from V and 2 bases from J; junction bases left unmatched: 5. From germline, CDR1 is KGHDR and CDR2 SFDVKD. The CDR3 is 14 residues long. CDR3 bases: TGTGCCACCAGTGCGGCAGGGGGTACCTACGAGCAGTACTTC. This gives the protein CATSAAGGTYEQYF.

CDR3 sequence reads: CASSPGLVKTDTQYF. CDR3 nucleotide sequence: TGTGCCAGCAGCCCGGGACTAGTTAAGACAGATACGCAGTATTTT. The gene calls are TRBV14 and TRBJ2-3; 8 bases match TRBD2. After removal of 4 bases from V and 3 bases from J, the junction contained 6 bases not matched to a gene. The CDR3 is 15 residues long. CDR1 and CDR2 (germline): SGHDN, FVKESK. Full variable domain (rest looked up from reference TRBV14 and TRBJ2-3): EAGVTQFPSHSVIEKGQTVTLRCDPISGHDNLYWYRRVMGKEIKFLLHFVKESKQDESGMPNNRFLAERTGGTYSTLKVQPAELEDSGVYFCASSPGLVKTDTQYFGPGTRLTVL.

This clone was seen at least ten times. The V and J genes are TRBV2 and TRBJ2-6; 9 nucleotides agree with TRBD1. The CDR3 runs to 17 residues. The germline V gene encodes CDR1 SNHLY and CDR2 FYNNEI. V lost 5 bases, J lost 2 bases, and 7 bases stayed unmatched. The CDR3 protein is CASSTSRDRAGANVLTF. The CDR3 nucleotides are TGTGCCAGCAGTACGTCCCGGGACAGGGCTGGGGCCAACGTCCTGACTTTC.

The chain employs TRBV15 and TRBJ1-3, with a tentative D call TRBD1 (6 bases). Deletions cut 1 base from V and 2 bases from J, with 12 bases between. CDR1 is LNHNV, CDR2 YYDKDF, per germline (reference sequence). The CDR3 sequence is 16 residues long. CDR3: CATSRAGAGAGNTIYF. For the CDR3, the DNA is TGTGCCACCAGCAGAGCAGGGGCAGGGGCTGGAAACACCATATATTTT.

CDR3 DNA: TGTGCCAGCAGTCGCCTAGCGACAGGGGGAAATGAAAAACTGTTTTTT. It is translated as CASSRLATGGNEKLFF. The V call is TRBV28, the J call TRBJ1-4, with 9 nucleotides matching TRBD1. The V and J ends lost 5 bases and 5 bases, in that order; junction bases with no gene match: 9. CDR3 size: 16 residues. In germline, CDR1 is MDHEN, CDR2 SYDVKM.

V and J are TRBV27 and TRBJ2-7; 8 positions match TRBD1. Germline V gene sequence: CDR1 MNHEY, CDR2 SMNVEV (reference sequence). The CDR3 runs to 13 residues. V lost 5 bases, J lost 5 bases, and 5 bases stayed unmatched. The DNA for the CDR3 is TGTGCCAGCAGTCCCCGACAGGGGAACGAGCAGTACTTC. Translated, it gives CASSPRQGNEQYF.

The chain employs TRBV5-1 and TRBJ2-7; 7 nucleotides match TRBD1. With V trimmed by 5 bases and J by 2 bases, 7 bases remained unmatched. CDR1 and CDR2 (germline): SGHRS, YFSETQ. This CDR3 spans 14 amino acids. CDR3 in amino acids: CASRQGPLPYEQYF. The CDR3 nucleotides are TGCGCCAGCAGACAGGGGCCACTACCCTACGAGCAGTACTTC.

The rearrangement links TRBV5-4 to TRBJ2-5; 12 nucleotides agree with TRBD2. The ends lost 4 bases at V and 5 bases at J; junction bases unmatched: 6. Germline V gives CDR1 SGHNT, CDR2 YYREEE (reference sequence). The CDR3 sequence is 15 residues long. The chain's CDR3 is CASSVGLAGRETQYF. CDR3 coding DNA: TGTGCCAGCAGCGTCGGACTAGCGGGGAGGGAGACCCAGTACTTC. Based on the CDR3 plus reference TRBV5-4 and TRBJ2-5, the full variable domain is ETGVTQSPTHLIKTRGQQVTLRCSSQSGHNTVSWYQQALGQGPQFIFQYYREEENGRGNFPPRFSGLQFPNYSSELNVNALELDDSALYLCASSVGLAGRETQYFGPGTRLLVL.

The chain couples TRBV13 to TRBJ2-5; D might be TRBD2 (6 bases). The CDR3 length is 12 residues. The germline CDR1 and CDR2 sequences are PRHDT and FYEKMQ (reference sequence). V lost 5 bases, J lost 8 bases, and 12 bases lay in between. The CDR3 sequence: CASSPPEGTQYF. Here the CDR3 DNA reads TGTGCCAGCAGCCCCCCGGAGGGAACCCAGTACTTC.

This clone was recorded once. The genes are TRBV11-2 and TRBJ2-1, with D tentatively TRBD2 (6 bases). Trimming shortened V by 8 bases and J by 2 bases, and 13 bases separated the two germline ends. Germline lookup yields CDR1 SGHAT and CDR2 FQNNGV. The CDR3 is 14 amino acids. CDR3 DNA sequence: TGTGCCAGCTCGCTGGAGGGGCCCTACAATGAGCAGTTCTTC. It is translated as CASSLEGPYNEQFF.

The chain is built from TRBV5-7 and TRBJ1-1, with 10 bases matching TRBD1. TRBV5-7 is reported as an ORF; its role is uncertain. This CDR3 region has 18 residues. V lost 4 bases, J lost 0 bases, and 12 bases stayed unmatched. The CDR3 protein is CASSLGGDRGQMNTEAFF. The CDR3, as DNA: TGTGCCAGCAGCCTGGGGGGCGACAGGGGGCAAATGAACACTGAAGCTTTCTTT.

This chain links TRBV7-3 with TRBJ2-5; D possibly corresponds to TRBD2 (5 bases). Deletions cut 5 bases from V and 2 bases from J, with 12 bases between. Germline assignment: CDR1 SGHTA and CDR2 FQGTGA. The length of the CDR3 is 14 residues. CDR3 residues: CASSPSGGQETQYF. CDR3 sequence (DNA): TGTGCCAGCAGCCCCTCTGGCGGGCAAGAGACCCAGTACTTC. The full variable domain, its missing parts supplied by reference TRBV7-3 and TRBJ2-5, is GAGVSQTPSNKVTEKGKYVELRCDPISGHTALYWYRQSLGQGPEFLIYFQGTGAADDSGLPNDRFFAVRPEGSVSTLKIQRTERGDSAVYLCASSPSGGQETQYFGPGTRLLVL.

This clone was seen a single time. This chain links TRBV10-3 with TRBJ2-1; maybe TRBD1 (6 bases). The CDR3 runs to 13 residues. Germline V gene sequence: CDR1 ENHRY, CDR2 SYGVKD. V was pared by 6 bases and J by 10 bases, with 16 bases between. The DNA of the CDR3 is TGTGCCATCAGCGGACAGAAGTCAGGGGAGCAGTTCTTC. Translating gives CAISGQKSGEQFF.

Here the CDR3 reads CASAWGRGGELFF. CDR3 nucleotides: TGTGCCAGCGCCTGGGGCAGAGGTGGGGAGCTGTTTTTT. The V and J genes are TRBV6-6 and TRBJ2-2; D might be TRBD1 (5 bases). Germline CDR1 reads MNHNY; CDR2 reads SVGAGI (reference sequence). This CDR3 contains 13 residues. Trimming took 8 bases from V and 8 from J, leaving 15 bases between them.

The rearrangement joins TRBV29-1 to TRBJ1-2, with D hard to call. V lost 6 bases to trimming and J lost 5 bases, with 13 bases between them. The CDR3 is made up of 12 amino acids. Germline V gene lookup returns CDR1 SQVTM and CDR2 ANQGSEA. Written as DNA, the CDR3 is TGCAGCGTGTCAGAGACACCGTATGGCTACACCTTC. Residues: CSVSETPYGYTF.

This rearrangement joins TRBV19 to TRBJ1-1, with D possibly matching TRBD1 (6 bases). The CDR3 length is 15 residues. Per germline, CDR1 LNHDA and CDR2 SQIVND (reference sequence). The V end lost 5 bases, the J end lost 4 bases, and 17 bases lay between the germline ends. CDR3 loop: CASSVAGVFGTEAFF. The CDR3 nucleotides read TGTGCCAGTAGTGTTGCAGGGGTATTTGGCACTGAAGCTTTCTTT.

The chain uses TRBV19 and TRBJ1-4; the D is unclear. The CDR3 consists of 13 residues. Germline CDR1 LNHDA, CDR2 SQIVND (reference sequence). V lost 4 bases and J lost 8, with 11 bases in between. In DNA, the CDR3 is TGTGCCAGTAGTAAGGTCAGCGCCGAAAAACTGTTTTTT. It codes for CASSKVSAEKLFF.

The table lists this clone with a few counts. V and J are TRBV9 and TRBJ1-3; D unclear. The germline V and J ends were trimmed by 0 bases and 0 bases, with 4 bases remaining between them. The CDR3 consists of 14 residues. Germline CDR1 is SGDLS and CDR2 is YYNGEE. CDR3 in DNA: TGTGCCAGCAGCGTAGCCAGCTCTGGAAACACCATATATTTT. Its protein product is CASSVASSGNTIYF.

The V gene is TRBV6-6, the J gene TRBJ2-5, with 10 bases identical to TRBD2. Germline V CDR1 and CDR2: MNHNY, SVGAGI (reference sequence). V gave up 0 bases and J gave up 5 bases; unmatched junction bases: 3. The CDR3 sequence is 15 residues long. CDR3 sequence reads: CASSYSSGGFETQYF. The CDR3, as DNA: TGTGCCAGCAGTTACTCTAGCGGGGGGTTCGAGACCCAGTACTTC.

The chain employs TRBV28 and TRBJ2-7, with unresolved D. In germline, CDR1 is MDHEN, CDR2 SYDVKM. Between the trimmed V and J ends, which lost 1 base and 5 bases, there was a span of 6 bases. This CDR3 is built from 12 residues. CDR3 region: CASSLSGHEQYF. CDR3 coding DNA: TGTGCCAGCAGTTTATCTGGCCACGAGCAGTACTTC.